The 32 T cell receptor beta chains listed next were all sequenced from one sample in a study of OX40 agonist ivuxolimab in advanced cancers. The library was produced with the immunoSEQ multiplex PCR assay. TCRdb obtained this table from immuneACCESS and retained in-frame rearrangements with V and J assigned. These tables miss some clones; where compared with another copy, unresolved V genes account for less than half of the shortfall, and the remainder is unexplained. The sample data list under 55,000 clones, and around 89% of these were observed just once. Approximately 15% of the sample is taken by the ten largest. The material was CD4+ or CD8+ T cells sorted from blood, obtained in a trial of the OX40 agonist ivuxolimab. These receptors were collected from an adult with an advanced solid tumor such as melanoma, head and neck, liver or kidney cancer.

The chain combines TRBV6-1 with TRBJ2-5; possibly TRBD2 for D (5 bases). Between the trimmed V and J ends, which lost 1 base and 5 bases, there was a span of 26 bases. This CDR3 spans 19 amino acids. Looked up from germline, CDR1 is MNHNS and CDR2 is SASEGT. This CDR3 reads CASSEESARWSSLMETQYF. The CDR3 bases are TGTGCCAGCAGTGAAGAGTCGGCGAGGTGGTCTAGCTTAATGGAGACCCAGTACTTC.

The V and J genes are TRBV27 and TRBJ1-4; the D gene is possibly TRBD1 (6 bases). The ends were cut back, 5 bases at V and 10 bases at J, with 17 bases in the middle. The germline CDR1 and CDR2 sequences are MNHEY and SMNVEV (reference sequence). CDR3 length: 14 residues. The DNA for the CDR3 is TGTGCCAGCAGTCTCTCGACAGGATCCGGAAAACTGTTTTTT. Protein: CASSLSTGSGKLFF. Using reference TRBV27 and TRBJ1-4 for the parts outside the CDR3, the full variable domain is EAQVTQNPRYLITVTGKKLTVTCSQNMNHEYMSWYRQDPGLGLRQIYYSMNVEVTDKGDVPEGYKVSRKEKRNFPLILESPSPNQTSLYFCASSLSTGSGKLFFGSGTQLSVL.

The chain uses TRBV7-9 and TRBJ2-5; D perhaps matches TRBD2 (5 bases). The CDR3 has 14 amino acids. V lost 1 base and J 1 base, leaving 7 bases between the germline ends. Germline-derived CDR1 and CDR2 are SEHNR and FQNEAQ (reference sequence). CDR3: CASSLGRGQETQYF. The CDR3 nucleotides are TGTGCCAGCAGCTTAGGTCGGGGCCAAGAGACCCAGTACTTC.

The V gene is TRBV9, the J gene TRBJ2-5; maybe TRBD1 (7 bases). The CDR3 sequence is 14 residues long. Germline V gene data show CDR1 as SGDLS and CDR2 as YYNGEE. V was clipped by 4 bases and J by 2 bases, with 12 bases between them. The CDR3 here is CASSRGTAQETQYF. The CDR3 DNA reads as TGTGCCAGCAGCCGCGGGACAGCTCAAGAGACCCAGTACTTC.

The chain employs TRBV7-9 and TRBJ2-2, with unresolved D. Germline assignment: CDR1 SEHNR and CDR2 FQNEAQ (reference sequence). CDR3 length equals 14 residues. Deletions cut 1 base from V and 7 bases from J, with 10 bases between. The CDR3 region has the DNA TGTGCCAGCAGCTTAGGTGTGGGATTCGGGGAGCTGTTTTTT. Translating it yields CASSLGVGFGELFF.

V and J are TRBV10-2 and TRBJ2-1, with 7 bases that match TRBD2. Germline assignment: CDR1 WSHSY and CDR2 SAAADI. V lost 8 bases, J lost 7 bases, and 11 bases stayed unmatched. This CDR3 spans 14 amino acids. CDR3 coding DNA: TGCGCCAGCGCGTGGCTAGCGGATACGAATGAGCAGTTCTTC. This sequence encodes CASAWLADTNEQFF.

This sequence joins TRBV19 and TRBJ2-3; the D is unclear. V lost 6 bases and J 7 bases, leaving 23 bases between the germline ends. The CDR3 loop spans 16 amino acids. In germline, CDR1 is LNHDA, CDR2 SQIVND (reference sequence). As DNA, the CDR3 is TGTGCCAGTAGCCCTTTCCCCGCCCCCGGTAGTCATACGCAGTATTTT. This sequence encodes CASSPFPAPGSHTQYF. Together with reference TRBV19 and TRBJ2-3, the CDR3 gives the full variable domain: DGGITQSPKYLFRKEGQNVTLSCEQNLNHDAMYWYRQDPGQGLRLIYYSQIVNDFQKGDIAEGYSVSREKKESFPLTVTSAQKNPTAFYLCASSPFPAPGSHTQYFGPGTRLTVL.

CDR3 sequence (DNA): TGCAGCGCCCCCGTCGGCAATGAGCAGTTCTTC. Translated, it gives CSAPVGNEQFF. This rearrangement joins TRBV29-1 to TRBJ2-1; no definite D call. This CDR3 is 11 amino acids long. CDR1 and CDR2 (germline): SQVTM, ANQGSEA. The V end was cut by 7 bases, the J end by 6 bases, with 10 bases between.

The chain couples TRBV9 to TRBJ1-2; D gene unclear. The germline V gene encodes CDR1 SGDLS and CDR2 YYNGEE. The CDR3 spans 11 residues. Deletions cut 3 bases from V and 7 bases from J, with 7 bases between. CDR3 in amino acids: CASSDGFGYTF. DNA for the CDR3: TGTGCCAGCAGCGACGGATTTGGCTACACCTTC. Full variable domain (rest looked up from reference TRBV9 and TRBJ1-2): DSGVTQTPKHLITATGQRVTLRCSPRSGDLSVYWYQQSLDQGLQFLIQYYNGEERAKGNILERFSAQQFPDLHSELNLSSLELGDSALYFCASSDGFGYTFGSGTRLTVV.

The V call is TRBV11-2, the J call TRBJ2-5; either TRBD1 or TRBD2 may supply D (5 bases each). Per the germline V gene, CDR1 is SGHAT and CDR2 is FQNNGV. V was shortened by 5 bases and J by 2 bases, with 15 bases between the two germline ends. This CDR3 is built from 15 residues. The CDR3 sequence is CASSNTGEGQETQYF. CDR3 bases: TGTGCCAGCAGCAACACAGGCGAGGGTCAAGAGACCCAGTACTTC.

The rearrangement joins TRBV13 to TRBJ1-2, with 7 bases that match TRBD1. The V and J ends lost 3 bases and 3 bases, in that order; junction bases with no gene match: 4. The CDR3 loop spans 14 amino acids. Germline-derived CDR1 and CDR2 are PRHDT and FYEKMQ (reference sequence). The CDR3 DNA is TGTGCCAGCAGCTTCCTCAGGGGGGACTATGGCTACACCTTC. Amino acid sequence: CASSFLRGDYGYTF.

The V call is TRBV6-5, the J call TRBJ2-5, with 8 bases lining up with TRBD1. CDR1 and CDR2 from the germline V gene are MNHEY and SVGAGI. The CDR3 consists of 15 residues. V dropped 2 bases and J dropped 5; count of bases not matched to a gene: 7. CDR3 in DNA: TGTGCCAGCAGTTACACCCGCGGACAGGGCGAGACCCAGTACTTC. Its translation is CASSYTRGQGETQYF.

The genes are TRBV6-1 and TRBJ1-2; possibly TRBD1 for D (6 bases). This CDR3 spans 13 amino acids. Trimming removed 11 bases at V and 4 bases at J, with 17 bases between. The V gene's germline CDR1 is MNHNS and CDR2 SASEGT. CDR3 nucleotides: TGTGCCGCAGTCCCTAGGGGGACCTATGGCTACACCTTC. Amino acids: CAAVPRGTYGYTF.

V gene TRBV30 combines with J gene TRBJ2-7; D perhaps matches TRBD2 (6 bases). Between the trimmed V and J ends, which lost 4 bases and 2 bases, there was a span of 15 bases. This CDR3 has 14 residues. The germline gives CDR1 GTSNPN, CDR2 SVGIG (reference sequence). The CDR3 region has the DNA TGTGCCTGGATACGCCGGGGGTTACCCTACGAGCAGTACTTC. This codes for CAWIRRGLPYEQYF.

The table lists this clone with a few counts. The genes are TRBV6-6 and TRBJ1-6; D is ambiguous. Trimming shortened V by 7 bases and J by 6 bases, and 16 bases separated the two germline ends. The CDR3 covers 15 residues. Germline values: CDR1 MNHNY, CDR2 SVGAGI (reference sequence). The CDR3 protein is CASTDFGRRNSPLHF. CDR3 DNA sequence: TGTGCCAGCACCGATTTTGGTCGCCGTAATTCACCCCTCCACTTT.

The CDR3 coding sequence is TGTGCCAGCATAAGGCTTCATCCCGGTGAGCAGTTCTTC. As protein: CASIRLHPGEQFF. The rearrangement uses TRBV6-1 and TRBJ2-1; unclear D gene. V lost 7 bases, J lost 9 bases, and 16 bases lay in between. This CDR3 region has 13 residues. Per germline, CDR1 MNHNS and CDR2 SASEGT.

V gene TRBV2 combines with J gene TRBJ2-3, with 8 bases that match TRBD1. In germline, CDR1 is SNHLY, CDR2 FYNNEI. The V gene end was trimmed by 8 bases and the J gene end by 2 bases; junction bases not matched to a gene: 6. There are 14 residues in the CDR3. CDR3 region: CASHRGYDTDTQYF. The DNA of the CDR3 is TGTGCCAGCCACAGGGGGTACGACACAGATACGCAGTATTTT.

The rearrangement uses TRBV11-2 and TRBJ2-1; perhaps D is TRBD1 or TRBD2 (5 bases each). The CDR3 runs to 13 residues. The germline V and J ends were trimmed by 0 bases and 9 bases, with 9 bases remaining between them. Germline assignment: CDR1 SGHAT and CDR2 FQNNGV. The CDR3 nucleotides are TGTGCCAGCAGCTTAGATCGGGACGTTGAGCAGTTCTTC. Translated, it gives CASSLDRDVEQFF.

The chain has TRBV11-2 and TRBJ1-6; D uncertain. Germline V gives CDR1 SGHAT, CDR2 FQNNGV. The CDR3 contains 11 residues. The germline V and J ends were trimmed by 3 bases and 14 bases, with 8 bases remaining between them. The CDR3 bases are TGTGCCAGCAGCTTTGGGATGACCCTCCACTTT. Translation: CASSFGMTLHF.

This clone was counted between two and nine times. Other DNA variants within this sample encode the same CDR3. The V gene is TRBV7-9, the J gene TRBJ2-3; D remains ambiguous. CDR1 and CDR2 from the germline V gene are SEHNR and FQNEAQ (reference sequence). The germline V and J ends were trimmed by 1 base and 4 bases, with 9 bases remaining between them. This CDR3 comprises 14 residues. As DNA, the CDR3 is TGTGCCAGCAGCTTAGGGACCGATGCAGATACGCAGTATTTT. Translated: CASSLGTDADTQYF.

The rearrangement joins TRBV7-2 to TRBJ1-1; D unclear. Trimming removed 5 bases from V and 1 base from J, with 14 bases in between. The CDR3 sequence is 15 residues long. CDR1 and CDR2 from the germline V gene are SGHTA and FQGNSA. The CDR3 spells CASSPAGRRNTEAFF. In DNA form, the CDR3 reads TGTGCCAGCAGCCCGGCGGGAAGACGGAACACTGAAGCTTTCTTT.

This sequence joins TRBV7-9 and TRBJ2-6, with D uncertain. CDR3 length: 15 residues. V was shortened by 0 bases and J by 0 bases, with 3 bases between the two germline ends. Germline V gene sequence: CDR1 SEHNR, CDR2 FQNEAQ (reference sequence). This CDR3 is CASSLAPSGANVLTF. CDR3 bases: TGTGCCAGCAGCTTAGCCCCCTCTGGGGCCAACGTCCTGACTTTC.

J is TRBJ2-1 and V is TRBV27, with 7 positions matching TRBD1. This CDR3 comprises 15 residues. J gave up 6 bases and V 5 bases, and 10 bases lay outside the gene matches. CDR1 and CDR2 from the germline V gene are MNHEY and SMNVEV (reference sequence). The CDR3 loop is CASSQRTGPVNEQFF. DNA of the CDR3: TGTGCCAGCAGTCAGCGGACAGGTCCCGTCAATGAGCAGTTCTTC.

This clone has only one observation. The chain recombines TRBV27 with TRBJ1-2; D possibly corresponds to TRBD1 (5 bases). The CDR3 is made up of 13 amino acids. Germline-derived CDR1 and CDR2 are MNHEY and SMNVEV (reference sequence). V lost 2 bases, J lost 7 bases, and 11 bases lay in between. The CDR3 reads CASSLGGALGYTF. In nucleotides, the CDR3 is TGTGCCAGCAGTTTAGGAGGGGCGCTTGGCTACACCTTC.

V gene TRBV5-1 combines with J gene TRBJ2-3; D gene unclear. This CDR3 is built from 11 residues. Germline CDR1 SGHRS, CDR2 YFSETQ. V gave up 4 bases and J gave up 2 bases, with 2 bases separating them. This chain's CDR3 is CASSATDTQYF. For the CDR3, the DNA is TGCGCCAGCAGCGCCACAGATACGCAGTATTTT. The whole variable domain, remainder taken from reference TRBV5-1 and TRBJ2-3, is KAGVTQTPRYLIKTRGQQVTLSCSPISGHRSVSWYQQTPGQGLQFLFEYFSETQRNKGNFPGRFSGRQFSNSRSEMNVSTLELGDSALYLCASSATDTQYFGPGTRLTVL.

The rearrangement joins TRBV10-1 to TRBJ1-1, with unresolved D. The V end lost 6 bases, the J end lost 0 bases, and 8 bases lay between the germline ends. Germline V gene sequence: CDR1 WNHNN, CDR2 SYGVQD (reference sequence). The CDR3 loop spans 13 amino acids. DNA for the CDR3: TGCGCCAGCAGGATGGGGATGAACACTGAAGCTTTCTTT. Protein product: CASRMGMNTEAFF.

The rearrangement joins TRBV11-2 to TRBJ1-2; D is possibly TRBD1 (5 bases). The germline gives CDR1 SGHAT, CDR2 FQNNGV. Trimming stripped 4 bases from V and 4 bases from J, with 16 bases between. The CDR3 totals 15 residues. CDR3 residues: CASSYLTVWAYGYTF. CDR3 bases: TGTGCCAGCAGCTATTTGACAGTCTGGGCCTATGGCTACACCTTC. Full variable domain (missing parts from reference TRBV11-2 and TRBJ1-2): EAGVAQSPRYKIIEKRQSVAFWCNPISGHATLYWYQQILGQGPKLLIQFQNNGVVDDSQLPKDRFSAERLKGVDSTLKIQPAKLEDSAVYLCASSYLTVWAYGYTFGSGTRLTVV.

The chain uses TRBV13 and TRBJ2-3; 8 positions match TRBD2. Per the germline V gene, CDR1 is PRHDT and CDR2 is FYEKMQ (reference sequence). V gave up 5 bases and J gave up 0 bases; unmatched junction bases: 10. The CDR3 has 17 amino acids. The CDR3 DNA is TGTGCCAGCAGCCCCAGGGGCGAGCGGGAGAGCACAGATACGCAGTATTTT. This codes for CASSPRGERESTDTQYF.

V usage is TRBV6-6 and J usage is TRBJ2-1; D call uncertain. Germline values: CDR1 MNHNY, CDR2 SVGAGI (reference sequence). The CDR3 extends over 10 amino acids. Trimming shortened V by 6 bases and J by 6 bases, and 3 bases separated the two germline ends. CDR3 amino acids: CASRGNEQFF. CDR3 nucleotide sequence: TGTGCCAGCAGGGGCAATGAGCAGTTCTTC.

This clone was observed a single time. This chain connects TRBV12-5 to TRBJ2-3; no firm D call. CDR3 length equals 12 residues. The germline V gene encodes CDR1 LGHNT and CDR2 FRNRAP. V lost 5 bases and J lost 10, with 13 bases in between. The CDR3 sequence: CASGPLVHAQYF. The CDR3 DNA reads TGTGCTAGTGGTCCCTTGGTACACGCGCAGTATTTT.

This clone was observed once. This chain's CDR3 is CASSVGDRNYEQYF. The CDR3 DNA reads TGTGCCAGCAGCGTAGGAGACAGGAACTACGAGCAGTACTTC. The J gene is TRBJ2-7, the V gene TRBV9; D perhaps matches TRBD1 (6 bases). V was clipped by 0 bases and J by 3 bases, with 10 bases between them. The CDR3 loop spans 14 amino acids. The germline V gene encodes CDR1 SGDLS and CDR2 YYNGEE.

This chain uses TRBV15 with TRBJ1-4; no firm D call. This CDR3 comprises 18 residues. V lost 0 bases and J 5 bases, leaving 19 bases between the germline ends. Germline V gene lookup returns CDR1 LNHNV and CDR2 YYDKDF (reference sequence). The CDR3 sequence: CATSRDHTTATRNEKLFF. The CDR3 DNA sequence: TGTGCCACCAGCAGAGATCATACTACCGCAACTCGGAATGAAAAACTGTTTTTT.